A single sample is the source of the 15 T cell receptor beta chains below, sequenced in a study of neurological immune-mediated disorders. Using its own MiXCR run on the 5' RACE reads, TCRdb lists one record per CDR3 protein. The repertoire includes approximately 50,000 distinct CDR3 sequences, about 3.7% of them detected once, and 5.5% to 6% sits in the top ten. Sequenced material: PBMCs. The receptor source for this set is a man in his forties with multiple sclerosis.

This clonotype has ten or more counts. CDR3 coding DNA: TGTGCCAGCACCGGGGGGGGCACTGAAGCTTTCTTT. Its translation: CASTGGGTEAFF. This chain joins TRBV3-1 and TRBJ1-1; perhaps TRBD1 as D (5 bases). Germline CDR1 LGHDT, CDR2 YNNKEL (reference sequence). Trimming stripped 7 bases from V and 4 bases from J, with 10 bases between. The CDR3 consists of 12 residues.

This clonotype was observed many times. The CDR3 reads CASRGGGATDTQYF. The CDR3 region has the DNA TGTGCCAGCAGGGGCGGGGGGGCCACAGATACGCAGTATTTT. The chain uses TRBV27 and TRBJ2-3, with TRBD2 matching 9 bases. The V and J ends lost 6 bases and 2 bases, in that order; junction bases with no gene match: 3. Germline CDR1 and CDR2: MNHEY and SMNVEV (reference sequence). The CDR3 is made up of 14 amino acids.

This clonotype was recorded many times. Germline is not matched at one junction end, which may reflect a read error. The chain has TRBV12-3 or TRBV12-4 and TRBJ1-5, with D possibly matching TRBD1 (6 bases). This CDR3 has 14 residues. CDR3 amino acids: CASRPGTIYQPQNF. The CDR3 DNA follows: TGTGCCAGCAGACCCGGGACAATTTATCAGCCCCAGAATTTT.

This clonotype has ten or more counts. V gene TRBV4-1 combines with J gene TRBJ2-7; the match to TRBD1 covers 9 bases. The CDR3 spans 15 residues. The J segment lost 2 bases and the V segment lost 0 bases, leaving 2 bases of the junction unmatched. Germline CDR1 reads MGHRA; CDR2 reads YSYEKL. For the CDR3, the DNA is TGCGCCAGCAGCCAAGAGACAGGGGGTCCCTACGAGCAGTACTTC. It translates to CASSQETGGPYEQYF.

The chain employs TRBV7-9 and TRBJ2-7; 10 bases fit TRBD1. With V trimmed by 1 base and J by 7 bases, 7 bases remained unmatched. Germline assignment: CDR1 SEHNR and CDR2 FQNEAQ (reference sequence). CDR3 size: 15 residues. CDR3 DNA: TGTGCCAGCAGCTTAGACCGCGGACAGGGGGAAGAGCAGTACTTC. Translation: CASSLDRGQGEEQYF.

Many counts were recorded for this clonotype. The chain links TRBV27 to TRBJ1-2; maybe TRBD1 (5 bases). This CDR3 contains 15 residues. CDR1 MNHEY and CDR2 SMNVEV come from the germline V gene (reference sequence). Trimming removed 5 bases from V and 2 bases from J, with 15 bases in between. The CDR3 loop reads CASSTRDGRNYGYTF. The CDR3 region has the DNA TGTGCCAGCAGTACCCGGGACGGGAGGAACTATGGCTACACCTTC.

The chain combines TRBV6-1 with TRBJ1-1; D not resolved. Trimming shortened V by 6 bases and J by 3 bases, and 11 bases separated the two germline ends. Germline V gene sequence: CDR1 MNHNS, CDR2 SASEGT. The CDR3 is made up of 13 amino acids. The CDR3 loop reads CASRLKGDTEAFF. The CDR3 bases are TGTGCCAGCAGATTAAAGGGTGACACTGAAGCTTTCTTT.

Many counts were recorded for this clonotype. The chain has TRBV12-3 or TRBV12-4 and TRBJ1-2, with 10 nucleotides matching TRBD1. V trimming: 4 bases; J trimming: 7 bases; junction bases outside the gene matches: 6. CDR3 length equals 14 residues. The CDR3 spells CASSSTGGKIGYTF. Here the CDR3 DNA reads TGTGCCAGCAGTTCGACAGGGGGCAAAATTGGCTACACCTTC.

This clonotype came up many times. The gene calls are TRBV27 and TRBJ1-3, with D uncertain. Germline values: CDR1 MNHEY, CDR2 SMNVEV (reference sequence). This CDR3 spans 15 amino acids. V was cut by 0 bases and J by 3 bases, with 9 bases left in between. The CDR3 loop reads CASSLSGGGGNTIYF. The DNA for the CDR3 is TGTGCCAGCAGTTTATCAGGTGGAGGTGGAAACACCATATATTTT.

This clonotype has ten or more counts. This chain connects TRBV20-1 to TRBJ2-3; D is uncertain. The CDR3 covers 11 residues. Trimming took off 3 bases at V and 2 bases at J, with 3 bases between the two ends. CDR1 and CDR2 (germline): DFQATT, SNEGSKA (reference sequence). CDR3: CSARNTDTQYF. DNA for the CDR3: TGCAGTGCTAGGAACACAGATACGCAGTATTTT.

Ten or more counts support this clonotype. V gene TRBV3-1 combines with J gene TRBJ2-7; D unresolved. The CDR3 covers 13 residues. The germline V gene encodes CDR1 LGHDT and CDR2 YNNKEL (reference sequence). Deletions cut 7 bases from V and 2 bases from J, with 12 bases between. CDR3 in amino acids: CASTLVGTYEQYF. DNA of the CDR3: TGTGCCAGCACGCTAGTAGGAACCTACGAGCAGTACTTC.

This clonotype was picked up many times. The gene calls are TRBV20-1 and TRBJ2-5; D may be TRBD1 or TRBD2 (5 bases each). CDR1 is DFQATT and CDR2 is SNEGSKA in the germline V gene (reference sequence). The CDR3 is 13 amino acids. The V and J ends lost 5 bases and 1 base respectively, with 11 bases between them. In DNA, the CDR3 is TGCAGTGCTCCGGGACGCCTCCAAGAGACCCAGTACTTC. It yields the protein CSAPGRLQETQYF.

This clonotype was recorded at least ten times. This chain joins TRBV20-1 and TRBJ1-5; D ambiguous. Germline V gives CDR1 DFQATT, CDR2 SNEGSKA (reference sequence). CDR3 length: 14 amino acids. Trimming removed 0 bases at V and 1 base at J, with 7 bases between. The CDR3 DNA reads TGCAGTGCTAGAGATACGAGAAGCAATCAGCCCCAGCATTTT. This gives the protein CSARDTRSNQPQHF.

This clonotype has a count of ten or more. This rearrangement joins TRBV20-1 to TRBJ2-3; TRBD2 aligns across 11 bases. The germline CDR1 and CDR2 sequences are DFQATT and SNEGSKA (reference sequence). This CDR3 is 17 amino acids long. Trimming at V came to 3 bases and at J to 6 bases, leaving 14 bases not matched to a gene. The CDR3 nucleotides read TGCAGTGCTAGCGGCCCCTTAGCGGGGGGGCTCCGGGATACGCAGTATTTT. Translated, it gives CSASGPLAGGLRDTQYF.

In this sample, this clonotype turned up many times. This chain connects TRBV5-5 to TRBJ2-1; 9 positions agree with TRBD1. CDR3 length: 17 amino acids. Germline-derived CDR1 and CDR2 are SGHKS and YYEKEE (reference sequence). The trim removed 1 base at V and 0 bases at J, leaving 5 bases unmatched. The CDR3 DNA follows: TGTGCCAGCAGCTTGAACCCGGGACAGGGCTCCTACAATGAGCAGTTCTTC. Translation gives CASSLNPGQGSYNEQFF.